A selection of T cell receptor beta chains follows, all from one sample in a study of radiotherapy plus CTLA-4 blockade in lung cancer. Assay used: immunoSEQ multiplex PCR; TCRdb lists only in-frame clones, some missing. The table records some 64,000 clones, around 77% of them present only once. Sequencing used peripheral blood, obtained from a patient treated with radiotherapy plus ipilimumab. The receptors stem from a human donor with non-small cell lung cancer who had a complete response to radiotherapy plus ipilimumab. Each CDR3 is given with its conserved first and last residue. D genes are given only for firm matches. Clone size is stated in some rows and not others, as once, few, many or a class when expanded.

clone_size	v_call	j_call	d_call	cdr3_nt	cdr3_aa
NA	TRBV19	TRBJ2-3	TRBD1	TGTGCCAGTAGTACGAATCCTCGGACAGGGAGTACGCAGTATTTT	CASSTNPRTGSTQYF
NA	TRBV28	TRBJ1-2	TRBD1	TGTGCCAGCAGGCGGACAGGGGTTACTAACTATGGCTACACCTTC	CASRRTGVTNYGYTF
NA	TRBV28	TRBJ2-7	NA	TGTGCCAGCAGCGGGACGGGCTCCTACGAGCAGTACTTC	CASSGTGSYEQYF
NA	TRBV7-9	TRBJ2-7	NA	TGTGCCAGCAGCTCGCCGACAGGCTACGAGCAGTACTTC	CASSSPTGYEQYF
NA	TRBV5-1	TRBJ2-5	TRBD1	TGCGCCAGCAGCTTAGGACAGGGGGTAGACCAAGAGACCCAGTACTTC	CASSLGQGVDQETQYF
NA	TRBV7-8	TRBJ2-2	NA	TGTGCCAGCAACCTACAGGGCTTATTAACCGGGGAGCTGTTTTTT	CASNLQGLLTGELFF
NA	TRBV6-6	TRBJ1-2	TRBD1	TGTGCCAGCAGCGGGACAGGGGGTGACTATGGCTACACCTTC	CASSGTGGDYGYTF
NA	TRBV7-2	TRBJ2-3	NA	TGTGCCAGCAGTACAGATACGCAGTATTTT	CASSTDTQYF
NA	TRBV2	TRBJ2-7	NA	TGTGCCAGCAGTGAACACTCCTACGAGCAGTACTTC	CASSEHSYEQYF
NA	TRBV10-3	TRBJ1-2	NA	TGTGCCATCAGCCGGGGGTATGGCTACACCTTC	CAISRGYGYTF
NA	TRBV5-1	TRBJ2-3	NA	TGCGCCAGCAGCTTGAACTTGAGGAAAGATACGCAGTATTTT	CASSLNLRKDTQYF
NA	TRBV4-1	TRBJ1-3	NA	TGCGCCAGCAGCCAAGGGGACGGCGGAAACACCATATATTTT	CASSQGDGGNTIYF
once	TRBV19	TRBJ2-6	NA	TGTGCCAGTAGCCCTTTTGCCGGAGGTGGGGCCAACGTCCTGACTTTC	CASSPFAGGGANVLTF
NA	TRBV7-2	TRBJ1-6	NA	TGTGCCAGCAGCTTAGGGCCAGGGGCTAATTCACCCCTCCACTTT	CASSLGPGANSPLHF
NA	TRBV11-2	TRBJ2-5	TRBD2	TGTGCCAGCAGCGTCGGGACTAATCAAGAGACCCAGTACTTC	CASSVGTNQETQYF
NA	TRBV6-1	TRBJ2-2	NA	TGTGCCAGCAGTCCGGTCCAGAACACCGGGGAGCTGTTTTTT	CASSPVQNTGELFF